This TCR beta chain was retrieved from a study of identical twins. TCRdb called the 5' RACE reads again in MiXCR, with one record for every CDR3 protein. The table includes just under 550,000 distinct CDR3 sequences, approximately 16% detected once. There are a few counts of this clonotype. Trimming removed 5 bases from V and 2 bases from J; junction bases left unmatched: 9. The V gene's germline CDR1 is MNHNS and CDR2 SASEGT. The CDR3 loop spans 18 amino acids. These same records also appear under a second study, on yellow fever vaccine responses in identical twins.

Sequencing was done on a sample of CD4+ T cells sorted from blood. The clonotype originates from a woman under 30 in good health. This rearrangement joins TRBV6-1 to TRBJ2-3; TRBD2 agrees at 14 bases. The CDR3 coding sequence is TGTGCCAGCAGTCCGACTAGCGGGGGGGCTTCTGTCACAGATACGCAGTATTTT. This encodes CASSPTSGGASVTDTQYF.